A selection of T cell receptor beta chains follows, all from one sample in a study of blood T cell repertoires in COVID-19. Generated by immunoSEQ multiplex PCR, the TCRdb table keeps only in-frame clones and is missing some. The table records about 160,000 clones, more than 60% of them present only once. Sequencing input: peripheral blood. Receptors were obtained from a man aged 55-75 years with acute or convalescent COVID-19. Each CDR3 is given without its conserved first and last residue.

v_call: TRBV18; cdr3_length: 13; cdr3_aa: ASSPALGQGYEQY
v_call: TRBV5-1; cdr3_length: 11; cdr3_aa: ASSQTATYEQY
v_call: TRBV4-2; cdr3_length: 14; cdr3_aa: ASSQLLAGVYNEQF
v_call: TRBV5-4; cdr3_length: 13; cdr3_aa: ASSSDTANTGELF
v_call: TRBV5-6; cdr3_length: 12; cdr3_aa: ASSSGTGGVEQY
v_call: TRBV9; cdr3_length: 11; cdr3_aa: ASSPGDSLGYT
v_call: TRBV30; cdr3_length: 12; cdr3_aa: AWSVGQGTDEQF
v_call: TRBV7-3; cdr3_length: 14; cdr3_aa: ASSPRPGQGKDTQY
v_call: TRBV19; cdr3_length: 12; cdr3_aa: ASSASGTAYEQY
v_call: TRBV30; cdr3_length: 10; cdr3_aa: AWGHLKETQY
v_call: TRBV19; cdr3_length: 11; cdr3_aa: ASSSWTGQGYT
v_call: TRBV19; cdr3_length: 12; cdr3_aa: ASSGDRGVSGYT
v_call: TRBV4-1; cdr3_length: 13; cdr3_aa: ASSRTGGSAYEQY
v_call: TRBV27; cdr3_length: 12; cdr3_aa: ASSSRTGPYEQY
v_call: TRBV7-3; cdr3_length: 13; cdr3_aa: ASSLGGMNTGELF
v_call: TRBV23-1; cdr3_length: 11; cdr3_aa: ASSQSPGYEQY
v_call: TRBV5-1; cdr3_length: 16; cdr3_aa: ASSRTPSGGAGTDTQY
v_call: TRBV29-1; cdr3_length: 12; cdr3_aa: SASGQGAREKLF
v_call: TRBV29-1; cdr3_length: 11; cdr3_aa: SVALGLGTEAF
v_call: TRBV20-1; cdr3_length: 9; cdr3_aa: SADRTAQAF
v_call: TRBV5-1; cdr3_length: 12; cdr3_aa: ASSYRRWDTEAF
v_call: TRBV7-8; cdr3_length: 13; cdr3_aa: ASSLLAGGLHEQY
v_call: TRBV5-1; cdr3_length: 16; cdr3_aa: ASSTRALGGSGANVLT
v_call: TRBV6-2/TRBV6-3; cdr3_length: 13; cdr3_aa: ASSYLGARNQPQH
v_call: TRBV10-3; cdr3_length: 11; cdr3_aa: AISDSSVFGQF
v_call: TRBV11-1; cdr3_length: 14; cdr3_aa: ASSPTLSSGANVLT
v_call: TRBV30; cdr3_length: 11; cdr3_aa: AWRGRGKVEQY
v_call: TRBV30; cdr3_length: 19; cdr3_aa: AWSVALFTRDRVGDTGELF
v_call: TRBV6-2/TRBV6-3; cdr3_length: 14; cdr3_aa: ASSSRDRGAYNEQF
v_call: TRBV3-1/TRBV3-2; cdr3_length: 12; cdr3_aa: ASSQERGTLEAF
v_call: TRBV11-2; cdr3_length: 12; cdr3_aa: ASSLDLRGTEAF
v_call: TRBV6-6; cdr3_length: 14; cdr3_aa: ASSYSEKGGWNGYT
v_call: TRBV4-2; cdr3_length: 16; cdr3_aa: ASSQGDRPSSGANVLT
v_call: TRBV29-1; cdr3_length: 15; cdr3_aa: SVEDDFAYAGANVLT
v_call: TRBV7-3; cdr3_length: 12; cdr3_aa: ASSLRNQGRGYT
v_call: TRBV2; cdr3_length: 13; cdr3_aa: ASSDPRQGLDGYT
v_call: TRBV24-1; cdr3_length: 11; cdr3_aa: ATSTGPNTEAF
v_call: TRBV7-2; cdr3_length: 12; cdr3_aa: ASSLGQMNSPLH
v_call: TRBV9; cdr3_length: 12; cdr3_aa: ASSVPTDGDTQY
v_call: TRBV4-1; cdr3_length: 14; cdr3_aa: ASSPDSGGVHQPQH
v_call: TRBV29-1; cdr3_length: 11; cdr3_aa: SVVEGMGTEAF
v_call: TRBV7-2; cdr3_length: 13; cdr3_aa: ASSETGQNNEKLF
v_call: TRBV28; cdr3_length: 13; cdr3_aa: ASRRGLAGGETQY
v_call: TRBV11-2; cdr3_length: 11; cdr3_aa: ASSLGGDQPQH
v_call: TRBV7-6; cdr3_length: 12; cdr3_aa: ASSAQGATDTQY
v_call: TRBV3-1/TRBV3-2; cdr3_length: 14; cdr3_aa: ASSQDPSGGVNEQF
v_call: TRBV5-1; cdr3_length: 13; cdr3_aa: ASSQTGQGANGYT
v_call: TRBV2; cdr3_length: 12; cdr3_aa: ASRRQGGNEKLF
v_call: TRBV19; cdr3_length: 10; cdr3_aa: ASRRGNQPQH
v_call: TRBV4-1; cdr3_length: 14; cdr3_aa: ASSQEVPGTGSPLH
v_call: TRBV7-2; cdr3_length: 12; cdr3_aa: ASSLGTRAPGYT
v_call: TRBV5-6; cdr3_length: 10; cdr3_aa: ASSLSYSEAF
v_call: TRBV11-3; cdr3_length: 13; cdr3_aa: ASSFSRDRDNEQF
v_call: TRBV27; cdr3_length: 15; cdr3_aa: ASSSRGLISGANVLT
v_call: TRBV30; cdr3_length: 8; cdr3_aa: AAGAREQY
v_call: TRBV3-1/TRBV3-2; cdr3_length: 12; cdr3_aa: ASSLPGQRTEAF
v_call: TRBV6-6; cdr3_length: 11; cdr3_aa: ASSSHREETQY
v_call: TRBV6-6; cdr3_length: 14; cdr3_aa: ASSYGGGARQETQY
v_call: TRBV24-1; cdr3_length: 9; cdr3_aa: ATSDSDTQY
v_call: TRBV5-6; cdr3_length: 10; cdr3_aa: ASSFNRGGYT